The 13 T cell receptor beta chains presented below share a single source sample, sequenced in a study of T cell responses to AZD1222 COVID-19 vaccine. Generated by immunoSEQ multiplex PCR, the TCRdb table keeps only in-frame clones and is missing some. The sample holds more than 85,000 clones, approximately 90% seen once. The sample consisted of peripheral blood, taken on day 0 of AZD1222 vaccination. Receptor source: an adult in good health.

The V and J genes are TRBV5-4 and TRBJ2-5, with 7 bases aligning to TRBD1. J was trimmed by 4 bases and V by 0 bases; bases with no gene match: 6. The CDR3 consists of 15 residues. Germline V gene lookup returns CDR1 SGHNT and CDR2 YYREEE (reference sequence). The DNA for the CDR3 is TGTGCCAGCAGCTTGGAAGGGGGCGCCCGAGAGACCCAGTACTTC. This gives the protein CASSLEGGARETQYF. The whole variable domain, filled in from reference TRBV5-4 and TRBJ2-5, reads ETGVTQSPTHLIKTRGQQVTLRCSSQSGHNTVSWYQQALGQGPQFIFQYYREEENGRGNFPPRFSGLQFPNYSSELNVNALELDDSALYLCASSLEGGARETQYFGPGTRLLVL.

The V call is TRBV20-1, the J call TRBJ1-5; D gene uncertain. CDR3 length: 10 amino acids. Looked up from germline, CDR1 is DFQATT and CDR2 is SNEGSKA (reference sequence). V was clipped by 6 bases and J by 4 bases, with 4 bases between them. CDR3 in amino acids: CSAGNQPQHF. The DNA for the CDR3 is TGCAGTGCCGGAAATCAGCCCCAGCATTTT.

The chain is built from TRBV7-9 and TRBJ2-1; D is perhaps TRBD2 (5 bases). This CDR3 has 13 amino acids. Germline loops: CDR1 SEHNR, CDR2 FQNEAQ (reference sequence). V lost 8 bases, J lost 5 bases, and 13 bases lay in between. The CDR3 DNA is TGTGCCAGCTGCCTGACTACTGACAATGAGCAGTTCTTC. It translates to CASCLTTDNEQFF.

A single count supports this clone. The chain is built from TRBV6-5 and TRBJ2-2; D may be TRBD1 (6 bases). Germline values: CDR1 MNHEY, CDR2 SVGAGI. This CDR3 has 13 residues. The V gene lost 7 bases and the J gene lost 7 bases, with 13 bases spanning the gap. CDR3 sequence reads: CASKTGWGGELFF. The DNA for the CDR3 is TGTGCCAGCAAAACAGGGTGGGGCGGGGAGCTGTTTTTT.

The chain's CDR3 is CASSFEPHLSTEAFF. CDR3 nucleotides: TGCGCCAGCAGCTTCGAGCCGCATTTGTCCACTGAAGCTTTCTTT. V and J are TRBV5-1 and TRBJ1-1; D remains unclear. V was shortened by 2 bases and J by 4 bases, with 15 bases between the two germline ends. The CDR3 is made up of 15 amino acids. Germline V gives CDR1 SGHRS, CDR2 YFSETQ.

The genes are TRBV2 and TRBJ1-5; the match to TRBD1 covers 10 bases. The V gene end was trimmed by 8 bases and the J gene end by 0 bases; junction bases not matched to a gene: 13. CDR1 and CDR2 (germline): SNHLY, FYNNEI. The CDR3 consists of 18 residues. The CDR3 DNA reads TGTGCCAGCGCTGATGGACAGGGGGAATATTATAGCAATCAGCCCCAGCATTTT. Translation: CASADGQGEYYSNQPQHF.

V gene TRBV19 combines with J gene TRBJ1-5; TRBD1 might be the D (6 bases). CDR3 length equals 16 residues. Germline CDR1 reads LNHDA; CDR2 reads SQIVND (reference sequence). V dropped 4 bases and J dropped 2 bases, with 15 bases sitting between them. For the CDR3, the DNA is TGTGCCAGTAGTACCTTTCAGGGGTACGGCAATCAGCCCCAGCATTTT. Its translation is CASSTFQGYGNQPQHF.

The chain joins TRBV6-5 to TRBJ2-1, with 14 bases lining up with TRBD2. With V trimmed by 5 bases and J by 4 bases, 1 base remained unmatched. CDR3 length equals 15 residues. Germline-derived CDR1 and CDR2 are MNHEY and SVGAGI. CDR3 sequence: CASSRTSGGYNEQFF. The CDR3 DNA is TGTGCCAGCAGTCGGACTAGCGGGGGGTACAATGAGCAGTTCTTC.

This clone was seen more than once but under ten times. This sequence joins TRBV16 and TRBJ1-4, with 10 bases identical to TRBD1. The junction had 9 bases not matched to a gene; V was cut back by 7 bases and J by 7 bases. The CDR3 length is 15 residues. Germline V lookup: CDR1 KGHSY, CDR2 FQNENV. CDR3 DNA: TGTGCCAGCACCGACAGGGGGCAGGCATTTGAAAAACTGTTTTTT. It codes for CASTDRGQAFEKLFF. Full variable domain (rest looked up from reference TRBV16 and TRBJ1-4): GEEVAQTPKHLVRGEGQKAKLYCAPIKGHSYVFWYQQVLKNEFKFLISFQNENVFDETGMPKERFSAKCLPNSPCSLEIQATKLEDSAVYFCASTDRGQAFEKLFFGSGTQLSVL.

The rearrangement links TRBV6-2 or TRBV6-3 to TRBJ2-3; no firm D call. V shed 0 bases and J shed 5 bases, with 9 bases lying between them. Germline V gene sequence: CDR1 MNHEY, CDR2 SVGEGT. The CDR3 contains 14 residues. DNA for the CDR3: TGTGCCAGCAGTTACTCGTACCCGGGAGATACGCAGTATTTT. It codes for CASSYSYPGDTQYF.

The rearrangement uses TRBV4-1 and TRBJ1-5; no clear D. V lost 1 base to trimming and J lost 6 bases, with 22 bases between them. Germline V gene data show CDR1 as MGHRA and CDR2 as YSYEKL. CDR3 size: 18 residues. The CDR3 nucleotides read TGCGCCAGCAGCCAAGCCGTGGATTTTGGGATCCTAGGTCAGCCCCAGCATTTT. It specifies CASSQAVDFGILGQPQHF.

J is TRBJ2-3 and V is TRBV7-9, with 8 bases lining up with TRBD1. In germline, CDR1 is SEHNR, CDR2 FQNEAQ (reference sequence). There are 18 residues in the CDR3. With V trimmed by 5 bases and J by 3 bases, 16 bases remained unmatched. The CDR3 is CASSRWFRATGATDTQYF. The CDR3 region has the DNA TGTGCCAGCAGCCGTTGGTTTAGGGCGACAGGGGCTACAGATACGCAGTATTTT. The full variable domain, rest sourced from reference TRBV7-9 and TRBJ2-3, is DTGVSQNPRHKITKRGQNVTFRCDPISEHNRLYWYRQTLGQGPEFLTYFQNEAQLEKSRLLSDRFSAERPKGSFSTLEIQRTEQGDSAMYLCASSRWFRATGATDTQYFGPGTRLTVL.

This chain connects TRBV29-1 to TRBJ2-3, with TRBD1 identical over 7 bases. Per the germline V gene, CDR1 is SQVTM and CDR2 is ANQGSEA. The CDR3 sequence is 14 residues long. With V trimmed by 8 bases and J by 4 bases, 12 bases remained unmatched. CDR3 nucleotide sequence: TGCAGCATACAGGGGATATTAGGCGCAGATACGCAGTATTTT. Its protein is CSIQGILGADTQYF.